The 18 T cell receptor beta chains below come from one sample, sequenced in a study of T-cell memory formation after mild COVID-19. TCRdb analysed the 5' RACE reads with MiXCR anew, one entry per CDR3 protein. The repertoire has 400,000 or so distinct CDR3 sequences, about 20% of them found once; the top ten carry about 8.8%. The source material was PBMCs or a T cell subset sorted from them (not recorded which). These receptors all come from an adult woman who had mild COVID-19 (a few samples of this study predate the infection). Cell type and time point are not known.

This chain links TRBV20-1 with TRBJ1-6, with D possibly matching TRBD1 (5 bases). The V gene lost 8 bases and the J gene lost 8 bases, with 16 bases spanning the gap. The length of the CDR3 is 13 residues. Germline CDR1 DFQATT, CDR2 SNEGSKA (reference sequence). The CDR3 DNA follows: TGCAGTACCGGGACCCCCGGAGATTCACCCCTCCACTTT. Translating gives CSTGTPGDSPLHF.

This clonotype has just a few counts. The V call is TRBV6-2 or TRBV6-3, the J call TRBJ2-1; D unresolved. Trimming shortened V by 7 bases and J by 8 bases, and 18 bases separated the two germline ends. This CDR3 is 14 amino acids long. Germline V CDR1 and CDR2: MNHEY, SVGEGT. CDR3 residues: CASTIRNRVHEQFF. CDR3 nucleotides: TGTGCCAGCACAATCCGGAATAGGGTCCATGAGCAGTTCTTC.

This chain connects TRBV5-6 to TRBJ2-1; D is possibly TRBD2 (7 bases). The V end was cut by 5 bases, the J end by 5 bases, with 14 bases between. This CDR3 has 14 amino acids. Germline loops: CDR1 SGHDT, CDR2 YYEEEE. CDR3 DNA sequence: TGTGCCAGCAGTTTTGCGGGGGCCAACAATGAGCAGTTCTTC. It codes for CASSFAGANNEQFF.

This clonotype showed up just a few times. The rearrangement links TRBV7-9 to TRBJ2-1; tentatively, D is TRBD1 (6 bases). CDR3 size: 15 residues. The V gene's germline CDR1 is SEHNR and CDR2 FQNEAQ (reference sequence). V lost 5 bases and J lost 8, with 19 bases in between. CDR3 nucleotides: TGTGCCAGCAGCCCCAGGCAGGGGTCAGTCTATGAGCAGTTCTTC. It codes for CASSPRQGSVYEQFF.

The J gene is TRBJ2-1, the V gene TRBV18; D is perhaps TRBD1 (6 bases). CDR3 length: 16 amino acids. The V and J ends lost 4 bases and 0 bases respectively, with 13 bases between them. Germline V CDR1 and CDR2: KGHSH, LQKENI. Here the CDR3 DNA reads TGTGCCAGCTCACGGTCAGGGGCTAGCTCCTACAATGAGCAGTTCTTC. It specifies CASSRSGASSYNEQFF. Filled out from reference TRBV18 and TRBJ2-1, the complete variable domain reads NAGVMQNPRHLVRRRGQEARLRCSPMKGHSHVYWYRQLPEEGLKFMVYLQKENIIDESGMPKERFSAEFPKEGPSILRIQQVVRGDSAAYFCASSRSGASSYNEQFFGPGTRLTVL.

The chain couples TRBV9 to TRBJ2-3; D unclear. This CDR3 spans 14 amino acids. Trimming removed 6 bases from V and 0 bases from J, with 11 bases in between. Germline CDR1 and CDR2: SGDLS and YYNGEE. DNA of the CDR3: TGTGCCAGCAAGATATCGGATAGCACAGATACGCAGTATTTT. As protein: CASKISDSTDTQYF.

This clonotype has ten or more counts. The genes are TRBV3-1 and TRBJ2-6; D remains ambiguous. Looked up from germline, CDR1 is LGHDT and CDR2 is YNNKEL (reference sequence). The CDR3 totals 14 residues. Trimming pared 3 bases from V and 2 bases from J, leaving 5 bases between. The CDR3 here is CASSQKAGANVLTF. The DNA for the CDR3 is TGTGCCAGCAGCCAGAAGGCTGGGGCCAACGTCCTGACTTTC.

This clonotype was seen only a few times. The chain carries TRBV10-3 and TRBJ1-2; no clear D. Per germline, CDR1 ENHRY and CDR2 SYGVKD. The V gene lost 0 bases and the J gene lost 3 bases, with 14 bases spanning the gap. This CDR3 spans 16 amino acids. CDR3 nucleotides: TGTGCCATCAGTGAGTCAGCAGTGCCCCTAGACTATGGCTACACCTTC. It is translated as CAISESAVPLDYGYTF.

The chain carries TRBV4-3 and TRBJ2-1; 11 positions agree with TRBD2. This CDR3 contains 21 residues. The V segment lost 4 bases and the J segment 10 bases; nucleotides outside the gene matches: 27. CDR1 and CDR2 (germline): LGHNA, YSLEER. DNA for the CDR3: TGCGCCAGCAGCCCACCCTGCCTCAGACATAGCGGGAGGGCCGAGGTGGGGGAGCAGTTCTTC. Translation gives CASSPPCLRHSGRAEVGEQFF.

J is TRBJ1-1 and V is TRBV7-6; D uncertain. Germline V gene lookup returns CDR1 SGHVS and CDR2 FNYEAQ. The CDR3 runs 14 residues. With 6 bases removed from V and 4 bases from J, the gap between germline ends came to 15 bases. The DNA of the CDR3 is TGTGCCAGCAGTGACCCCAGGACCCCCACTGAAGCTTTCTTT. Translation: CASSDPRTPTEAFF.

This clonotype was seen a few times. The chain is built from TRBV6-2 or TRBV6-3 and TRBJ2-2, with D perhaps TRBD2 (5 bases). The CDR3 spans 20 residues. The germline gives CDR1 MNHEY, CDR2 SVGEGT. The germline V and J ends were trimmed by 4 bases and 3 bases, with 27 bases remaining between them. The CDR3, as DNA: TGTGCCAGCAGTTCGGCCAGCAGTGACTCGGGGAGTCGGTACACCGGGGAGCTGTTTTTT. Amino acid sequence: CASSSASSDSGSRYTGELFF.

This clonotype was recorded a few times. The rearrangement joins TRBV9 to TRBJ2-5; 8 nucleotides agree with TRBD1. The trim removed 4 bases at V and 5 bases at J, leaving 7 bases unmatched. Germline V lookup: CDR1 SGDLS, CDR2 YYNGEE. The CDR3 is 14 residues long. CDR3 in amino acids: CASSLTGEVETQYF. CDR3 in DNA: TGTGCCAGCAGCCTGACAGGGGAAGTGGAGACCCAGTACTTC.

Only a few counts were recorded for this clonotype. This chain's CDR3 is CASRSGGEPTNEKLFF. The CDR3, as DNA: TGTGCCAGCAGGAGTGGGGGGGAACCCACTAATGAAAAACTGTTTTTT. The chain combines TRBV27 with TRBJ1-4, with a possible D match to TRBD1 (5 bases). V gave up 6 bases and J gave up 2 bases, with 16 bases separating them. Looked up from germline, CDR1 is MNHEY and CDR2 is SMNVEV (reference sequence). This CDR3 spans 16 amino acids.

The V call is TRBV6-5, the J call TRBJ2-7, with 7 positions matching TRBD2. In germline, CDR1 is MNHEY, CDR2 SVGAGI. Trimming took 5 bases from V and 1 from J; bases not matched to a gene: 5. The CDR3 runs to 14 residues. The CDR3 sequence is CASSRSGNSYEQYF. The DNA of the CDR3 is TGTGCCAGCAGTAGGAGCGGGAATTCCTACGAGCAGTACTTC.

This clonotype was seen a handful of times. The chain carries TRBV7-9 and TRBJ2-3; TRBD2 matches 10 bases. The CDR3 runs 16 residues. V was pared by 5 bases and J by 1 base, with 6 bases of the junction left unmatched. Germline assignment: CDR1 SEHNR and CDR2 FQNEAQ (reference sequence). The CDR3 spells CASSPLLAGGTDTQYF. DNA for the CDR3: TGTGCCAGCAGCCCGCTCCTAGCGGGGGGCACAGATACGCAGTATTTT.

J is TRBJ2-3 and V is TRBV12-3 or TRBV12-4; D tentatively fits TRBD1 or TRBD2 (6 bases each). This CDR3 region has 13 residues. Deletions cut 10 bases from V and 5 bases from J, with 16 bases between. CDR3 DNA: TGTGCCATCCGGGGGCCTGTGGGAGATACGCAGTATTTT. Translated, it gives CAIRGPVGDTQYF.

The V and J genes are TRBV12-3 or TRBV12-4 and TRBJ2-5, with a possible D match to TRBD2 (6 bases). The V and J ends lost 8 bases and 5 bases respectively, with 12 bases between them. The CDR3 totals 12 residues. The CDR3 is CASGPREETQYF. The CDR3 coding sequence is TGTGCCAGCGGCCCCCGGGAGGAGACCCAGTACTTC.

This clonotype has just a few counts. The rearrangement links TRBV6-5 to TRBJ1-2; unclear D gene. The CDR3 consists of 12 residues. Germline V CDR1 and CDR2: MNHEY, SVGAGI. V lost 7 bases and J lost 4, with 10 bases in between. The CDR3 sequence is CASTVDGYGYTF. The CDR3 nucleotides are TGTGCCAGCACCGTGGACGGCTATGGCTACACCTTC.